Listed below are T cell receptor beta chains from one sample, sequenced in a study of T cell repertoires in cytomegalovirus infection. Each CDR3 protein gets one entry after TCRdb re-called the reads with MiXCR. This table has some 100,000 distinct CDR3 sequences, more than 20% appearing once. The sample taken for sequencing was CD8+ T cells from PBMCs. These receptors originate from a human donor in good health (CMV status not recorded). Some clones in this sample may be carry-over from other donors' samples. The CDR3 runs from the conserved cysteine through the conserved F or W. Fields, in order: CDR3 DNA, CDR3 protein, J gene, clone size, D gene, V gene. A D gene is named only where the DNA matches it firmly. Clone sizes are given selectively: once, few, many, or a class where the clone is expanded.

TGTGCCAGCAGCGGGGGAGACAGTTTAGCTGAGCAGTTCTTC CASSGGDSLAEQFF TRBJ2-1 - - TRBV9
TGTGCCAGCAGAGGCCTACTAGCGGGTCGCAATGAGCAGTTCTTC CASRGLLAGRNEQFF TRBJ2-1 - TRBD2 TRBV2
TGTGCCAGCAGCCAAGATCCCTGGGGCCGCAACACTGAAGCTTTCTTT CASSQDPWGRNTEAFF TRBJ1-1 medium-sized - TRBV14
TGTGCCAGCAGCGGGACAGGGGAAAATGGCTACACCTTC CASSGTGENGYTF TRBJ1-2 few TRBD1 TRBV11-2
TGTGCCAGCAGTTACAATACAGGAGGCTTTCAGTACTTC CASSYNTGGFQYF TRBJ2-4 - - TRBV6-2/TRBV6-3
TGTGCCAGCAGTGACCCGGGACAGTCGAACACCGGGGAGCTGTTTTTT CASSDPGQSNTGELFF TRBJ2-2 - TRBD1 TRBV12-3/TRBV12-4
TGTGCCACCTCCCTGGAAAGGGGGCTCGTAGATACGCAGTATTTT CATSLERGLVDTQYF TRBJ2-3 - TRBD1 TRBV19
TGTGCTAGCAGCTTCGGACTAGGGAATGAGCAGTTCTTC CASSFGLGNEQFF TRBJ2-1 many TRBD2 TRBV7-7
TGTGCCAGCAGCCCGGGACAGGGGGACACCGGGGAGCTGTTTTTT CASSPGQGDTGELFF TRBJ2-2 - TRBD1 TRBV7-8
TGTGCCAGCAGCCAGGGGGCTACGATCTATAATTCACCCCTCCACTTT CASSQGATIYNSPLHF TRBJ1-6 - TRBD1 TRBV27
TGCAGTGCTAGAGAAGGACCGGGACACCGACTAGCGGAGAGGAGAGAGACCCAGTACTTC CSAREGPGHRLAERRETQYF TRBJ2-5 few TRBD2 TRBV20-1